Presented here are 19 T cell receptor beta chains from one specimen sequenced in a study of cytomegalovirus exposure and HLA in healthy donors. TCRdb's copy holds only in-frame clones and misses some; the assay was immunoSEQ multiplex PCR. The sample includes tens of thousands of clones, approximately 90% of them seen just once. Sequenced input: PBMCs. These receptors were taken from a young woman in good health and CMV-seropositive.

The chain carries TRBV28 and TRBJ1-4; D is possibly TRBD1 (6 bases). Trimming removed 4 bases from V and 8 bases from J, with 17 bases in between. The V gene's germline CDR1 is MDHEN and CDR2 SYDVKM. The CDR3 has 15 residues. The CDR3 loop reads CASSSRQQGREKLFF. CDR3 nucleotides: TGTGCCAGCAGTTCCCGGCAACAGGGAAGGGAAAAACTGTTTTTT.

This chain uses TRBV4-2 with TRBJ2-1; 11 nucleotides line up with TRBD2. Trimming cost V 0 bases and J 0 bases; bases outside gene matches: 16. This CDR3 spans 22 amino acids. Germline V gene lookup returns CDR1 LGHNA and CDR2 YNFKEQ. The chain's CDR3 is CASSQDLSLAGGLSISYNEQFF. The CDR3 DNA follows: TGTGCCAGCAGCCAAGATCTCTCCCTAGCGGGGGGCCTTTCAATCTCCTACAATGAGCAGTTCTTC.

V usage is TRBV18 and J usage is TRBJ2-1; D remains unclear. V was clipped by 6 bases and J by 10 bases, with 16 bases between them. There are 13 residues in the CDR3. CDR1 KGHSH and CDR2 LQKENI come from the germline V gene. CDR3 sequence: CASSLLISREQFF. CDR3 sequence (DNA): TGTGCCAGCTCCCTTTTGATCTCCCGGGAGCAGTTCTTC.

This clone was recorded only once. This rearrangement joins TRBV6-1 to TRBJ2-1, with TRBD2 identical over 10 bases. Germline V gene lookup returns CDR1 MNHNS and CDR2 SASEGT. With 4 bases clipped from V and 1 base from J, the junction kept 13 bases outside the gene matches. This CDR3 is built from 19 residues. Here the CDR3 reads CASSANPASGSSSYNEQFF. For the CDR3, the DNA is TGTGCCAGCAGTGCCAACCCTGCTAGCGGGAGTAGTTCCTACAATGAGCAGTTCTTC.

The rearrangement links TRBV28 to TRBJ2-7, with 8 bases that match TRBD2. The CDR3 totals 13 residues. Germline lookup yields CDR1 MDHEN and CDR2 SYDVKM. J gave up 3 bases and V 5 bases, and 3 bases lay outside the gene matches. The CDR3: CASSHGRGYEQYF. The CDR3, as DNA: TGTGCCAGCAGTCACGGGAGGGGCTACGAGCAGTACTTC.

The J gene is TRBJ2-5, the V gene TRBV25-1, with D perhaps TRBD2 (5 bases). The CDR3 sequence is 14 residues long. V lost 0 bases to trimming and J lost 2 bases, with 7 bases between them. Germline CDR1 MGHDK, CDR2 SYGVNS. Here the CDR3 reads CASSEYGEQETQYF. The CDR3 nucleotides read TGTGCCAGCAGTGAATACGGGGAGCAAGAGACCCAGTACTTC.

This chain connects TRBV20-1 to TRBJ1-2; D call uncertain. This CDR3 is 11 amino acids long. Germline assignment: CDR1 DFQATT and CDR2 SNEGSKA (reference sequence). Deletions cut 3 bases from V and 6 bases from J, with 8 bases between. Here the CDR3 reads CSASRGDGYTF. In DNA, the CDR3 is TGCAGTGCTAGCCGGGGAGATGGCTACACCTTC.

The chain has TRBV6-4 and TRBJ2-1, with 14 bases matching TRBD2. Germline V lookup: CDR1 MRHNA, CDR2 SNTAGT. Trimming took 5 bases from V and 4 from J; bases not matched to a gene: 4. The CDR3 sequence is 16 residues long. The CDR3 loop is CASSRTSGGPYNEQFF. CDR3 bases: TGTGCCAGCAGTAGGACTAGCGGGGGGCCATACAATGAGCAGTTCTTC.

The rearrangement uses TRBV18 and TRBJ2-5, with D maybe TRBD1 (6 bases). Germline-derived CDR1 and CDR2 are KGHSH and LQKENI. V was cut by 3 bases and J by 1 base, with 12 bases left in between. There are 15 residues in the CDR3. CDR3 amino acids: CASSPKGQIQETQYF. The CDR3 nucleotides are TGTGCCAGCTCACCGAAGGGACAAATCCAAGAGACCCAGTACTTC.

This clone was counted a few times. The rearrangement joins TRBV6-5 to TRBJ2-5; maybe TRBD2 (5 bases). With 5 bases removed from V and 2 bases from J, the gap between germline ends came to 6 bases. The CDR3 consists of 12 residues. Germline CDR1 reads MNHEY; CDR2 reads SVGAGI. CDR3 region: CASSPGQETQYF. DNA of the CDR3: TGTGCCAGCAGTCCGGGACAAGAGACCCAGTACTTC.

This clone was seen just once. This CDR3 reads CASSFGVGGEQFF. The CDR3 bases are TGTGCCAGCAGCTTTGGAGTAGGAGGAGAGCAGTTCTTC. V usage is TRBV11-3 and J usage is TRBJ2-1; D might be TRBD2 (5 bases). Trimming shortened V by 3 bases and J by 10 bases, and 13 bases separated the two germline ends. CDR1 is SGHNT, CDR2 YENEEA, per germline. The CDR3 is 13 amino acids.

V usage is TRBV2 and J usage is TRBJ2-5; TRBD2 might be the D (5 bases). The CDR3 is 15 residues long. The germline V gene has CDR1 SNHLY and CDR2 FYNNEI. V lost 2 bases and J 5 bases, leaving 15 bases between the germline ends. The CDR3 sequence is CASSERDNPQETQYF. CDR3 sequence (DNA): TGTGCCAGCAGTGAACGGGATAATCCTCAGGAGACCCAGTACTTC.

The chain links TRBV7-8 to TRBJ2-7; 7 positions match TRBD1. This CDR3 comprises 14 residues. CDR1 and CDR2 from the germline V gene are SGHVS and FQNEAQ. J gave up 4 bases and V 2 bases, and 5 bases lay outside the gene matches. The CDR3 bases are TGTGCCAGCAGCTTAAGACAGGGAATATACGAGCAGTACTTC. It specifies CASSLRQGIYEQYF.

V and J are TRBV28 and TRBJ2-7; D may be TRBD1 (6 bases). This CDR3 has 14 amino acids. Germline values: CDR1 MDHEN, CDR2 SYDVKM. V was clipped by 3 bases and J by 6 bases, with 15 bases between them. As DNA, the CDR3 is TGTGCCAGCAGTTTGGGAACACAGGGCTTCGAGCAGTACTTC. This codes for CASSLGTQGFEQYF.

This chain joins TRBV4-2 and TRBJ1-4, with a weak D call TRBD1 (5 bases). Germline assignment: CDR1 LGHNA and CDR2 YNFKEQ. Trimming cost V 0 bases and J 11 bases, with 13 bases left between them. The CDR3 is 14 amino acids. CDR3 in DNA: TGTGCCAGCAGCCAAGATAGGGAGGGGCGGAAACTGTTTTTT. It yields the protein CASSQDREGRKLFF.

This chain connects TRBV7-2 to TRBJ2-7; D is unclear. The CDR3 spans 15 residues. CDR1 SGHTA and CDR2 FQGNSA come from the germline V gene. Between the trimmed V and J ends, which lost 3 bases and 0 bases, there was a span of 12 bases. CDR3 amino acids: CASSFTPSSSYEQYF. CDR3 in DNA: TGTGCCAGCAGCTTCACACCGTCCAGCTCCTACGAGCAGTACTTC.

This chain links TRBV29-1 with TRBJ1-2; D unclear. The germline gives CDR1 SQVTM, CDR2 ANQGSEA. V lost 0 bases to trimming and J lost 9 bases, with 8 bases between them. This CDR3 is 11 amino acids long. In DNA, the CDR3 is TGCAGCGTTGAAGATCCCGTCCGCTACACCTTC. Amino acid sequence: CSVEDPVRYTF.

The chain recombines TRBV2 with TRBJ2-7, with 7 bases matching TRBD2. The CDR3 runs to 15 residues. V lost 3 bases and J lost 0; bases outside the gene matches: 5. Per germline, CDR1 SNHLY and CDR2 FYNNEI. CDR3 in DNA: TGTGCCAGCAGTGATCCGAGCGGGGTCTCCTACGAGCAGTACTTC. It specifies CASSDPSGVSYEQYF.

V and J are TRBV7-6 and TRBJ2-1, with TRBD1 as a possible D gene (6 bases). Trimming removed 4 bases at V and 5 bases at J, with 15 bases between. Germline V gene lookup returns CDR1 SGHVS and CDR2 FNYEAQ. CDR3 length equals 15 residues. CDR3 in amino acids: CASSSDDRRNNEQFF. In DNA, the CDR3 is TGTGCCAGCAGCTCTGACGACAGGAGAAACAATGAGCAGTTCTTC.